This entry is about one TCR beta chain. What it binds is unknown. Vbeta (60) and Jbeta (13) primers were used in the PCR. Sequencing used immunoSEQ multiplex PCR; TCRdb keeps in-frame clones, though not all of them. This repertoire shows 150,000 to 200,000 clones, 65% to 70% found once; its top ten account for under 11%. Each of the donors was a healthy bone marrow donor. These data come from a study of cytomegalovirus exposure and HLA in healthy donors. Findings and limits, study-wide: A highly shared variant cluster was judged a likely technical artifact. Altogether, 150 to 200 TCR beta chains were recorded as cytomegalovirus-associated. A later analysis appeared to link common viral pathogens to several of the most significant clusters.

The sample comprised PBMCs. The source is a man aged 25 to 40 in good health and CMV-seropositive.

The chain's CDR3 is CASSLSSGVSYEQYF. CDR3 DNA sequence: TGCGCCAGCAGCTTAAGCTCAGGGGTCTCCTACGAGCAGTACTTC. The rearrangement uses TRBV5-1 and TRBJ2-7, with D possibly being TRBD1 (6 bases). V lost 2 bases and J 0 bases, leaving 12 bases between the germline ends. The CDR3 spans 15 residues. Germline CDR1 SGHRS, CDR2 YFSETQ.